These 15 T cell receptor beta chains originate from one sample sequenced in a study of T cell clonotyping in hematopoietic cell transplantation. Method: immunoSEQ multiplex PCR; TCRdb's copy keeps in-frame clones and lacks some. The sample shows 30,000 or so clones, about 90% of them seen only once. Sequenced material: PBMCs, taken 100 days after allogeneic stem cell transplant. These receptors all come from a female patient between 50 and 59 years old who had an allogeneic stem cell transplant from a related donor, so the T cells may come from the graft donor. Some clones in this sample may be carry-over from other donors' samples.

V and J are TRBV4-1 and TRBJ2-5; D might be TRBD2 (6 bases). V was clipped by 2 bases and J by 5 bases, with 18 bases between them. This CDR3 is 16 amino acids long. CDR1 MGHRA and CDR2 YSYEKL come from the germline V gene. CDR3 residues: CASSQQPRLARETQYF. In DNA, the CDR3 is TGCGCCAGCAGCCAACAGCCCCGTCTAGCGAGGGAGACCCAGTACTTC.

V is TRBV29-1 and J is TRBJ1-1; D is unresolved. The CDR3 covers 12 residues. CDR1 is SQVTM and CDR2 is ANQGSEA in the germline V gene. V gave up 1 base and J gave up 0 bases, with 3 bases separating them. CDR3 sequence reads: CSVEVVNTEAFF. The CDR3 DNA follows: TGCAGCGTTGAAGTTGTGAACACTGAAGCTTTCTTT. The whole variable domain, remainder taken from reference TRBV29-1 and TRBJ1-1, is SAVISQKPSRDICQRGTSLTIQCQVDSQVTMMFWYRQQPGQSLTLIATANQGSEATYESGFVIDKFPISRPNLTFSTLTVSNMSPEDSSIYLCSVEVVNTEAFFGQGTRLTVV.

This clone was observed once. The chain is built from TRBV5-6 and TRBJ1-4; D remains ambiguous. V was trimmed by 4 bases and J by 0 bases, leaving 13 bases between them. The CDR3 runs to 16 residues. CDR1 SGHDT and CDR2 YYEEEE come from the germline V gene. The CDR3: CASSDYLGSTNEKLFF. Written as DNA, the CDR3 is TGTGCCAGCAGCGATTACCTGGGGTCAACTAATGAAAAACTGTTTTTT. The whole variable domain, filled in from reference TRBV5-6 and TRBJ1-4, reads DAGVTQSPTHLIKTRGQQVTLRCSPKSGHDTVSWYQQALGQGPQFIFQYYEEEERQRGNFPDRFSGHQFPNYSSELNVNALLLGDSALYLCASSDYLGSTNEKLFFGSGTQLSVL.

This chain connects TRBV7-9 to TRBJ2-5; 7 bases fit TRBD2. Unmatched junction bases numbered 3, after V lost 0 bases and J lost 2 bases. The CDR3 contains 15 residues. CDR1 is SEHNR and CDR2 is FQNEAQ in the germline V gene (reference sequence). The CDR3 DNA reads TGTGCCAGCAGCTTAGCCGGGACTATACAAGAGACCCAGTACTTC. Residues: CASSLAGTIQETQYF.

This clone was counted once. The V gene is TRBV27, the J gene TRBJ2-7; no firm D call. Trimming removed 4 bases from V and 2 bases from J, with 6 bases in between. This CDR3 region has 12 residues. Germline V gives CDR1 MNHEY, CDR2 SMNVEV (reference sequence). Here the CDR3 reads CASSSPPYEQYF. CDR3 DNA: TGTGCCAGCAGTTCCCCTCCCTACGAGCAGTACTTC.

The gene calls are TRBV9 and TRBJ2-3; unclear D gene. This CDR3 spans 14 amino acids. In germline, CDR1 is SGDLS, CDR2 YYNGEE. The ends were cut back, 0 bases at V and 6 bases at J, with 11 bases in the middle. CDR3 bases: TGTGCCAGCAGCGTAGGTGGAGCAGAGGATACGCAGTATTTT. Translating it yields CASSVGGAEDTQYF.

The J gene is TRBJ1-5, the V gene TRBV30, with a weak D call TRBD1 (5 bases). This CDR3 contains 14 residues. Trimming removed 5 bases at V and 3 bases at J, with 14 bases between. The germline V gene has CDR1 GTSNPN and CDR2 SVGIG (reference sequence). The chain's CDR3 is CAWGRQGSNQPQHF. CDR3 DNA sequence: TGTGCCTGGGGTCGCCAGGGCTCCAATCAGCCCCAGCATTTT.

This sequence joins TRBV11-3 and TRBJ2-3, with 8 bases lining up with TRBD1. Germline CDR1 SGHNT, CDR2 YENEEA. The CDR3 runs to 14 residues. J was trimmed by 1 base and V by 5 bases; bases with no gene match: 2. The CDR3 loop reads CASSLRGRTDTQYF. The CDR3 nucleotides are TGTGCCAGCAGCCTCAGGGGGCGCACAGATACGCAGTATTTT.

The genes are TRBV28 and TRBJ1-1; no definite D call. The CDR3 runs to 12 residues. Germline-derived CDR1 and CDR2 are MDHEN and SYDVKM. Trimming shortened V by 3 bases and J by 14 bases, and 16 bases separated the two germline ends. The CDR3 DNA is TGTGCCAGCAGTTTCTCGACGGCCGGGGAATTCTTT. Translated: CASSFSTAGEFF.

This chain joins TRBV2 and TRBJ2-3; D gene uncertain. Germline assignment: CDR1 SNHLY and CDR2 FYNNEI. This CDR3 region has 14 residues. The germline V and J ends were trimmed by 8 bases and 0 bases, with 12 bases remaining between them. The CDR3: CASLWTSSTDTQYF. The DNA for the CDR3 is TGTGCCAGCCTATGGACGTCTAGCACAGATACGCAGTATTTT.

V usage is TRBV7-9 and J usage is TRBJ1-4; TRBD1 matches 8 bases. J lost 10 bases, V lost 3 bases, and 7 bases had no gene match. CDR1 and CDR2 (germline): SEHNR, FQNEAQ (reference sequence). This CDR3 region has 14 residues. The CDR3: CASSLWTGKGKLFF. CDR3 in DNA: TGTGCCAGCAGCTTGTGGACAGGGAAGGGAAAACTGTTTTTT.

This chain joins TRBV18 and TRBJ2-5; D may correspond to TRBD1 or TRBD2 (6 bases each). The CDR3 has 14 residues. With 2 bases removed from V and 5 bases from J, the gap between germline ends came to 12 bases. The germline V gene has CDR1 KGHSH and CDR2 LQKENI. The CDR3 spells CASSPYGGGETQYF. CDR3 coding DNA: TGTGCCAGCTCACCATACGGGGGCGGGGAGACCCAGTACTTC. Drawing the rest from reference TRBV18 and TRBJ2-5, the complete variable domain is NAGVMQNPRHLVRRRGQEARLRCSPMKGHSHVYWYRQLPEEGLKFMVYLQKENIIDESGMPKERFSAEFPKEGPSILRIQQVVRGDSAAYFCASSPYGGGETQYFGPGTRLLVL.

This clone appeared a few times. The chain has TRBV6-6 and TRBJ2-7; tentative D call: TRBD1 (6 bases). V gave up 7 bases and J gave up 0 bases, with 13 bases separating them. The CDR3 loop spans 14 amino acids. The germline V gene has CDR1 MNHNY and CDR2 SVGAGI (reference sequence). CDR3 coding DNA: TGTGCCAGCACCCAGGGGACCTACTCCTACGAGCAGTACTTC. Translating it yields CASTQGTYSYEQYF.

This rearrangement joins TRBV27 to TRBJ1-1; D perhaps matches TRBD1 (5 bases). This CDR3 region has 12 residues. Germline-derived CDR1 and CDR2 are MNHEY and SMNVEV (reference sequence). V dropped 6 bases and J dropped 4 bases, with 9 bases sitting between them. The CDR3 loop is CASRLGGTEAFF. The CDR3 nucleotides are TGTGCCAGCAGGCTTGGGGGCACTGAAGCTTTCTTT.

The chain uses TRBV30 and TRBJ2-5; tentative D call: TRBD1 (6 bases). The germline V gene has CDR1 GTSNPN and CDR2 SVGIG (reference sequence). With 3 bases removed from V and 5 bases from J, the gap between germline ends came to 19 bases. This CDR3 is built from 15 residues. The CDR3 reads CAWRALRGSMETQYF. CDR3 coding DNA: TGTGCCTGGAGAGCCCTGAGGGGGTCTATGGAGACCCAGTACTTC.